The clone carrying this T cell receptor (beta chain) showed up just a few times. The antigen is undetermined. Germline V gives CDR1 SGHVS, CDR2 FNYEAQ. V was clipped by 3 bases and J by 0 bases, with 13 bases between them. The CDR3 spans 16 residues. This sample was taken from a study of T-cell memory formation after mild COVID-19. Study-level findings and limits: A balance of CD4 and CD8 characterized clones contracting day 15 to 85, whereas later expanders leaned CD4+. Memory from before infection featured some responding clones, which suggests cross-reactive memory joined. Confirmation of SARS-CoV-2 specificity was lacking for second-wave clones peaking day 37.

Sample barcodes and UMIs were carried by the TCR alpha and TCR beta cDNA libraries that 5'RACE generated with constant-segment primers. Each CDR3 protein gets one entry after TCRdb re-called the 5' RACE reads with MiXCR. The data contain around 410,000 distinct CDR3 sequences, about a quarter of them singletons. The rearrangement uses TRBV7-6 and TRBJ2-3; D uncertain. Sequencing was carried out using PBMCs or a T cell subset sorted from them (not recorded which). The clonotype comes from an adult woman who had mild COVID-19 (a few samples of this study predate the infection). Cell type and time point are not known. CDR3 region: CASSFQPSPSTDTQYF. The CDR3 nucleotides are TGTGCCAGCAGCTTCCAACCCTCCCCCAGCACAGATACGCAGTATTTT.